Listed below are T cell receptor beta chains from one sample, sequenced in a study of a mutant IDH1 vaccine in newly diagnosed glioma. Generated by immunoSEQ multiplex PCR, the TCRdb table keeps only in-frame clones and is missing some. In the table there are about 92,000 clones, just under 80% of which are singletons. This specimen consisted of PBMCs, obtained from a glioma patient treated with radiotherapy, temozolomide or both. The origin of the receptors is a man aged 40-50 years with glioma. Both conserved end residues are part of each CDR3. A D gene is named only where the DNA matches it firmly. The size entry is marked missing in some rows and otherwise reads once, few, many or a size class.

d_gene	abundance	v_gene	j_gene	CDR3nt	CDR3aa
.	.	TRBV11-2	TRBJ2-1	TGTGCCAGCAGCTTCAACAATGAGCAGTTCTTC	CASSFNNEQFF
.	.	TRBV18	TRBJ2-7	TGTGCCAGCTCCACCGCAGGGGTTCGGGCCGAGCAGTACTTC	CASSTAGVRAEQYF
TRBD1	few	TRBV4-2	TRBJ1-1	TGTGCCAGCAGCCAAGATCCCGACAGGGGGCAGGGCACTGAAGCTTTCTTT	CASSQDPDRGQGTEAFF
TRBD1	.	TRBV5-4	TRBJ1-4	TGTGCCAGCAGCATGGGACAGGGAGTCTCCAAACTGTTTTTT	CASSMGQGVSKLFF
.	.	TRBV19	TRBJ1-2	TGTGCCAGTAGGTTTTCGACGGGAAACTATGGCTACACCTTC	CASRFSTGNYGYTF
.	.	TRBV4-3	TRBJ2-1	TGCGCCAGCAGCCAAGATGCAGGGAATGAGCAGTTCTTC	CASSQDAGNEQFF
TRBD2	.	TRBV7-3	TRBJ2-7	TGTGCCAGCAGCTTAACCGGGACTAGCGGCGAGCAGTACTTC	CASSLTGTSGEQYF
.	.	TRBV7-9	TRBJ2-7	TGTGCCAGCAGCTCGGGGTCAGACCCTACCTACGAGCAGTACTTC	CASSSGSDPTYEQYF
.	.	TRBV5-4	TRBJ2-7	TGTGCCAGCAGCTTGGTGTCTCGCGGCTCCTACGAGCAGTACTTC	CASSLVSRGSYEQYF
TRBD1	.	TRBV2	TRBJ2-7	TGTGCCAGCAGTCGAAGGACAGGGCCGCCCCGGGGTCAGTACTTC	CASSRRTGPPRGQYF
.	.	TRBV7-8	TRBJ2-2	TGTGCCAGCAGCGCCCCGTTGGCCGGGGAGCTGTTTTTT	CASSAPLAGELFF
TRBD2	once	TRBV6-5	TRBJ2-7	TGTGCCAGCACCAAGCGGGGGGGCTCCTACGAGCAGTACTTC	CASTKRGGSYEQYF
.	.	TRBV28	TRBJ2-5	TGTGCCAGCAGCGACAGTATGGAGACCCAGTACTTC	CASSDSMETQYF
.	.	TRBV11-2	TRBJ2-7	TGTGCCAGCAGCTTAGAGACGGGACTGTCCTACGAGCAGTACTTC	CASSLETGLSYEQYF
.	.	TRBV5-8	TRBJ2-1	TGTGCCAGCAGCACAGACAGCAGAAATGAGCAGTTCTTC	CASSTDSRNEQFF
.	.	TRBV7-2	TRBJ2-7	TGTGCCAGCAGCCCGCTCGGTCAGGGCCGCTACGAGCAGTACTTC	CASSPLGQGRYEQYF
TRBD2	.	TRBV2	TRBJ2-2	TGTGCCAGCAGTGTCGGTAGCGGGAGGAACACCGGGGAGCTGTTTTTT	CASSVGSGRNTGELFF
.	.	TRBV6-6	TRBJ2-2	TGTGCCAGCAGTTACGGTACCGGGGAGCTGTTTTTT	CASSYGTGELFF
.	.	TRBV6-5	TRBJ1-1	TGTGCCAGCAGACCGGGCCCGAACACGAACACTGAAGCTTTCTTT	CASRPGPNTNTEAFF
.	.	TRBV7-2	TRBJ1-2	TGTGCCAGCAGCTTAAGGCGGGTTGTCAGCCGGAACTATGGCTACACCTTC	CASSLRRVVSRNYGYTF
TRBD1	.	TRBV28	TRBJ1-2	TGTGCCAGCATCGAGCCCCGGACAGGGCCCTATGGCTACACCTTC	CASIEPRTGPYGYTF
.	.	TRBV7-7	TRBJ1-3	TGTGCTAGCAGCGCGATAAGCTCTGGAAACACCATATATTTT	CASSAISSGNTIYF
.	.	TRBV10-3	TRBJ2-7	TGTGCCATCAGCAGGAAACAGGAGTCCTACGAGCAGTACTTC	CAISRKQESYEQYF
.	.	TRBV7-8	TRBJ2-1	TGTGCCAGCAGCACCATGGGGTCCTACAATGAGCAGTTCTTC	CASSTMGSYNEQFF
.	.	TRBV5-6	TRBJ2-1	TGTGCCAGCAGCGTGGGAGTCCCCGTGCGGTACAATGAGCAGTTCTTC	CASSVGVPVRYNEQFF
.	.	TRBV7-9	TRBJ1-1	TGTGCCAGCAGCTTATTGATTGAAGCTTTCTTT	CASSLLIEAFF
TRBD1	.	TRBV5-6	TRBJ1-5	TGTGCCAGCAACTCGGGACAGCAAAGCAATCAGCCCCAGCATTTT	CASNSGQQSNQPQHF
.	.	TRBV4-3	TRBJ2-1	TGCGCCAGCAGCCAAGATAGGGACTTAGAGTACAATGAGCAGTTCTTC	CASSQDRDLEYNEQFF
.	.	TRBV7-2	TRBJ1-1	TGTGCCAGCAGCTTAGCCTTCGGGAGAGGGAACACTGAAGCTTTCTTT	CASSLAFGRGNTEAFF
.	.	TRBV28	TRBJ2-7	TGTGCCAGCAGTTTATTTGGGTACGAGCAGTACTTC	CASSLFGYEQYF
TRBD1	.	TRBV18	TRBJ1-5	TGTGCCAGCTCACGGGACAGGGGGCGAGTTGAGATTCAGCCCCAGCATTTT	CASSRDRGRVEIQPQHF
TRBD2	.	TRBV5-6	TRBJ2-3	TGTGCCAGCAGCCGACGCGGACTAGCGGCCACAGATACGCAGTATTTT	CASSRRGLAATDTQYF
.	.	TRBV18	TRBJ2-7	TGTGCCAGCTCACCAGTCTTTCGTAACGAGCAGTACTTC	CASSPVFRNEQYF
.	.	TRBV6-1	TRBJ2-1	TGTGCCAGCAGTGCCGGTGCGGCATACAATGAGCAGTTCTTC	CASSAGAAYNEQFF
.	.	TRBV19	TRBJ2-7	TGTGCCAGTAGTATAGGGGTCTACTACGAGCAGTACTTC	CASSIGVYYEQYF
TRBD1	.	TRBV29-1	TRBJ1-5	TGCAGCGTGGGGACAGGGAGCAATCAGCCCCAGCATTTT	CSVGTGSNQPQHF
.	once	TRBV27	TRBJ2-7	TGTGCCAGCAGTTTAAGTAGCGGATTGGGCGAGCAGTACTTC	CASSLSSGLGEQYF
.	once	TRBV18	TRBJ2-1	TGTGCCAGCTCACCCGCTGTTATGCGCGATGAGCAGTTCTTC	CASSPAVMRDEQFF
TRBD2	.	TRBV28	TRBJ2-1	TGTGCCAGCAGTGGACTCGGACTAGCGGGAGTTGAGCAGTTCTTC	CASSGLGLAGVEQFF
.	few	TRBV5-1	TRBJ2-7	TGCGCCAGCAGCTTGAATCCCGGGGCCTCCTCCTACGAGCAGTACTTC	CASSLNPGASSYEQYF
.	.	TRBV5-1	TRBJ2-1	TGCGCCAGCAGCTTGGAACAGACAAGCAATGAGCAGTTCTTC	CASSLEQTSNEQFF
.	.	TRBV7-2	TRBJ2-7	TGTGCCAGCAGCTCCAGATCGGTACTGGCCGGGGAGCAGTACTTC	CASSSRSVLAGEQYF
TRBD1	.	TRBV19	TRBJ1-3	TGTGCCAGTAGGGGGGACAGTGTCTCTGGAAACACCATATATTTT	CASRGDSVSGNTIYF
.	.	TRBV6-9	TRBJ2-7	TGTGCCAGCCCGGATAGAGAGCAGTACTTC	CASPDREQYF
.	.	TRBV9	TRBJ2-1	TGTGCCAGCAGCCTCGCCACGAGGCGACTAGGAAACAATGAGCAGTTCTTC	CASSLATRRLGNNEQFF
.	.	TRBV2	TRBJ2-3	TGTGCCAGCAGTAAGGACAGCACAGATACGCAGTATTTT	CASSKDSTDTQYF
.	.	TRBV14	TRBJ2-3	TGTGCCAGCAGCCCCCGGGACACTCCTCGAGATACGCAGTATTTT	CASSPRDTPRDTQYF
.	.	TRBV10-3	TRBJ1-1	TGTGCCACCAACATTCAAAGGAACACTGAAGCTTTCTTT	CATNIQRNTEAFF
.	.	TRBV6-4	TRBJ1-5	TGTGCCAGCAGTAAGGAGGAGGGCAATCAGCCCCAGCATTTT	CASSKEEGNQPQHF
.	.	TRBV5-5	TRBJ2-3	TGTGCCAGCAGCTTCTCACCTCCCGGCCGAGTTCGCACAGATACGCAGTATTTT	CASSFSPPGRVRTDTQYF
.	.	TRBV6-5	TRBJ1-1	TGTGCCAGCAGTTACTCACAGGGAGTCACTGAAGCTTTCTTT	CASSYSQGVTEAFF
TRBD1	.	TRBV7-8	TRBJ2-3	TGTGCCAGCAGCTTAGCGCCGACAGGGGGTCAAGATACGCAGTATTTT	CASSLAPTGGQDTQYF
TRBD1	.	TRBV12-5	TRBJ1-2	TGTGCTAGTGGTTTGGCCGGGAGGGGGCGAGGTGGCTACACCTTC	CASGLAGRGRGGYTF
.	.	TRBV5-6	TRBJ2-7	TGTGCCAGCAGCTTGGGGCATTTCTACGAGCAGTACTTC	CASSLGHFYEQYF
.	.	TRBV6-5	TRBJ1-3	TGTGCCAGCAGACACAGGCGGAGCCCTGGAAACACCATATATTTT	CASRHRRSPGNTIYF
TRBD2	.	TRBV6-1	TRBJ2-1	TGTGCCAGCATCCTAGCGGGGGGGCGCAATGAGCAGTTCTTC	CASILAGGRNEQFF
TRBD1	.	TRBV5-1	TRBJ2-5	TGCGCCAGCACAAAGACAGGGAAGGAGACCCAGTACTTC	CASTKTGKETQYF
.	.	TRBV5-1	TRBJ1-5	TGCGCCAGCAGCTTAGGGGGGGATCAGCCCCAGCATTTT	CASSLGGDQPQHF
TRBD2	.	TRBV25-1	TRBJ2-7	TGTGCCAGCAGAGCGGGACTCGCGATAGGGGAGCAGTACTTC	CASRAGLAIGEQYF
.	.	TRBV11-2	TRBJ1-1	TGTGCCAGCAGCTTAGTGACGGGTGGTTACACTGAAGCTTTCTTT	CASSLVTGGYTEAFF